This is a list of T cell receptor beta chains from one sample in a study of cytomegalovirus exposure and HLA in healthy donors. Clones were read by immunoSEQ multiplex PCR, and TCRdb kept only the in-frame ones, dropping some. Of roughly 130,000 clones listed, roughly 80% were seen once; the top ten hold 1%. Sequenced sample: PBMCs. These receptors were obtained from a man aged 35-49 years in good health and CMV-seronegative. CDR3s include the opening cysteine and the closing phenylalanine or tryptophan. Fields, in order: clone size, J gene, D gene, V gene, CDR3 length, CDR3 protein, CDR3 DNA. D genes are given only for firm matches. Expanded clones get a size class; other rows say once, few or many, or leave the size out.

abundance: .; j_gene: TRBJ1-5; d_gene: .; v_gene: TRBV5-1; len: 14; CDR3aa: CASSVQGGDQPQHF; CDR3nt: TGCGCCAGCAGCGTTCAGGGTGGAGATCAGCCCCAGCATTTT
abundance: .; j_gene: TRBJ2-3; d_gene: TRBD1; v_gene: TRBV10-1; len: 14; CDR3aa: CATARQGLTDTQYF; CDR3nt: TGCGCCACCGCCCGACAGGGTTTGACAGATACGCAGTATTTT
abundance: once; j_gene: TRBJ2-7; d_gene: .; v_gene: TRBV11-2; len: 14; CDR3aa: CASSLVLLEYEQYF; CDR3nt: TGTGCCAGCAGCTTAGTGCTGTTAGAATACGAGCAGTACTTC
abundance: .; j_gene: TRBJ2-3; d_gene: TRBD2; v_gene: TRBV6-1; len: 16; CDR3aa: CASSELAGGVGVGQYF; CDR3nt: TGTGCCAGCAGTGAACTAGCGGGGGGGGTCGGGGTCGGGCAGTATTTT
abundance: .; j_gene: TRBJ2-2; d_gene: TRBD2; v_gene: TRBV30; len: 16; CDR3aa: CAWRQSIAGVFRELFF; CDR3nt: TGTGCCTGGAGACAAAGTATAGCGGGAGTATTCAGGGAGCTGTTTTTT
abundance: .; j_gene: TRBJ2-6; d_gene: .; v_gene: TRBV5-4; len: 16; CDR3aa: CASSNFRGAGANVLTF; CDR3nt: TGTGCCAGCAGCAATTTCAGGGGCGCTGGGGCCAACGTCCTGACTTTC
abundance: .; j_gene: TRBJ1-1; d_gene: TRBD1; v_gene: TRBV5-4; len: 14; CDR3aa: CASSSGQGTTEAFF; CDR3nt: TGTGCCAGCAGCTCCGGACAGGGGACCACTGAAGCTTTCTTT
abundance: few; j_gene: TRBJ1-5; d_gene: TRBD1; v_gene: TRBV28; len: 15; CDR3aa: CASSFNRGYNQPQHF; CDR3nt: TGTGCCAGCAGTTTTAACAGGGGATACAATCAGCCCCAGCATTTT
abundance: .; j_gene: TRBJ1-4; d_gene: .; v_gene: TRBV25-1; len: 14; CDR3aa: CASSESGADEKLFF; CDR3nt: TGTGCCAGCAGTGAATCAGGGGCGGATGAAAAACTGTTTTTT
abundance: .; j_gene: TRBJ2-5; d_gene: TRBD2; v_gene: TRBV9; len: 14; CDR3aa: CASSERGGQETQYF; CDR3nt: TGTGCCAGCAGCGAGCGGGGGGGCCAAGAGACCCAGTACTTC
abundance: .; j_gene: TRBJ1-6; d_gene: TRBD1; v_gene: TRBV29-1; len: 13; CDR3aa: CSVGQGGNSPLHF; CDR3nt: TGCAGCGTTGGACAGGGCGGAAATTCACCCCTCCACTTT
abundance: .; j_gene: TRBJ2-7; d_gene: TRBD1; v_gene: TRBV5-1; len: 12; CDR3aa: CASSFDRVEQYF; CDR3nt: TGCGCCAGCAGCTTCGACAGGGTCGAGCAGTACTTC
abundance: .; j_gene: TRBJ2-5; d_gene: TRBD2; v_gene: TRBV15; len: 18; CDR3aa: CATSRDILAGGPQETQYF; CDR3nt: TGTGCCACCAGCAGAGATATCCTAGCGGGGGGCCCCCAAGAGACCCAGTACTTC
abundance: .; j_gene: TRBJ2-7; d_gene: .; v_gene: TRBV6-1; len: 14; CDR3aa: CASSEGPHIYEQYF; CDR3nt: TGTGCCAGCAGTGAGGGGCCCCACATCTACGAGCAGTACTTC
abundance: .; j_gene: TRBJ2-1; d_gene: TRBD2; v_gene: TRBV4-2; len: 17; CDR3aa: CASSQVGSGSLPTEQFF; CDR3nt: TGTGCCAGCAGCCAAGTGGGTAGCGGGAGCCTACCGACCGAGCAGTTCTTC
abundance: .; j_gene: TRBJ1-4; d_gene: .; v_gene: TRBV2; len: 18; CDR3aa: CASRDPAGGHATNEKLFF; CDR3nt: TGTGCCAGCAGGGACCCGGCGGGCGGGCATGCAACTAATGAAAAACTGTTTTTT
abundance: .; j_gene: TRBJ2-7; d_gene: .; v_gene: TRBV18; len: 15; CDR3aa: CASSPAPVLSYEQYF; CDR3nt: TGTGCCAGCTCACCAGCCCCAGTGTTATCCTACGAGCAGTACTTC
abundance: .; j_gene: TRBJ2-2; d_gene: TRBD1; v_gene: TRBV7-2; len: 15; CDR3aa: CASSPDRVNTGELFF; CDR3nt: TGTGCCAGCAGCCCGGACAGGGTAAACACCGGGGAGCTGTTTTTT
abundance: .; j_gene: TRBJ1-4; d_gene: .; v_gene: TRBV27; len: 14; CDR3aa: CASSSIGAGEKLFF; CDR3nt: TGTGCCAGCAGTTCCATAGGGGCTGGTGAAAAACTGTTTTTT
abundance: .; j_gene: TRBJ1-2; d_gene: TRBD1; v_gene: TRBV6-6; len: 13; CDR3aa: CASSTGQGTGYTF; CDR3nt: TGTGCCAGCAGTACCGGACAGGGGACGGGCTACACCTTC
abundance: .; j_gene: TRBJ2-1; d_gene: TRBD2; v_gene: TRBV7-2; len: 16; CDR3aa: CASSPWLGGLAGEQFF; CDR3nt: TGTGCCAGCAGCCCATGGCTGGGGGGACTAGCGGGTGAGCAGTTCTTC
abundance: .; j_gene: TRBJ1-5; d_gene: .; v_gene: TRBV27; len: 15; CDR3aa: CASSEGELSNQPQHF; CDR3nt: TGTGCCAGCAGTGAAGGGGAATTAAGCAATCAGCCCCAGCATTTT
abundance: many; j_gene: TRBJ1-5; d_gene: .; v_gene: TRBV6-1; len: 14; CDR3aa: CASSEGWEGQPQHF; CDR3nt: TGTGCCAGCAGTGAAGGGTGGGAGGGGCAGCCCCAGCATTTT
abundance: .; j_gene: TRBJ2-3; d_gene: TRBD2; v_gene: TRBV10-3; len: 16; CDR3aa: CAISVSLAASTDTQYF; CDR3nt: TGTGCCATCAGTGTTAGTCTAGCGGCAAGCACAGATACGCAGTATTTT
abundance: .; j_gene: TRBJ2-1; d_gene: .; v_gene: TRBV7-2; len: 13; CDR3aa: CASSFKRGNEQFF; CDR3nt: TGTGCCAGCAGCTTTAAAAGGGGGAATGAGCAGTTCTTC
abundance: once; j_gene: TRBJ2-2; d_gene: .; v_gene: TRBV5-4; len: 16; CDR3aa: CASSLEVTANTGELFF; CDR3nt: TGTGCCAGCAGCTTGGAAGTCACTGCGAACACCGGGGAGCTGTTTTTT
abundance: few; j_gene: TRBJ1-1; d_gene: .; v_gene: TRBV27; len: 13; CDR3aa: CASSSPVGRRAFF; CDR3nt: TGTGCCAGCAGTTCCCCGGTGGGCCGGAGGGCTTTCTTT
abundance: .; j_gene: TRBJ2-3; d_gene: .; v_gene: TRBV7-8; len: 14; CDR3aa: CASSLRDLTDTQYF; CDR3nt: TGTGCCAGCAGCCTCCGGGACTTGACAGATACGCAGTATTTT
abundance: few; j_gene: TRBJ2-1; d_gene: .; v_gene: TRBV5-1; len: 14; CDR3aa: CASSTDGAYNEQFF; CDR3nt: TGCGCCAGCAGCACCGACGGGGCCTACAATGAGCAGTTCTTC
abundance: .; j_gene: TRBJ2-7; d_gene: TRBD2; v_gene: TRBV5-4; len: 15; CDR3aa: CASSLASGSTYEQYF; CDR3nt: TGTGCCAGCAGCTTGGCTAGCGGGAGTACCTACGAGCAGTACTTC
abundance: .; j_gene: TRBJ2-1; d_gene: TRBD2; v_gene: TRBV11-2; len: 16; CDR3aa: CASSATYSGEYNEQFF; CDR3nt: TGTGCCAGCAGCGCCACTTATAGCGGGGAGTACAATGAGCAGTTCTTC
abundance: .; j_gene: TRBJ1-4; d_gene: .; v_gene: TRBV7-2; len: 14; CDR3aa: CASSSLGGGEKLFF; CDR3nt: TGTGCCAGCAGCTCCCTAGGGGGGGGAGAAAAACTGTTTTTT
abundance: .; j_gene: TRBJ1-5; d_gene: .; v_gene: TRBV28; len: 18; CDR3aa: CASSLGGAGSGAFQPQHF; CDR3nt: TGTGCCAGCAGTTTAGGGGGTGCGGGAAGCGGCGCGTTTCAGCCCCAGCATTTT